Shown below are 11 T cell receptor beta chains from a single sample sequenced in a study of T cell changes during pregnancy in multiple sclerosis. Produced via immunoSEQ multiplex PCR; TCRdb's table is partial and in-frame only. Counted here are around 100,000 clones, about nine tenths occurring once; the ten biggest clones make up about 3.1%. The sequencing used peripheral blood, collected in the second trimester of pregnancy. The receptors stem from a female donor with multiple sclerosis, enrolled in a pregnancy study.

The J gene is TRBJ1-2, the V gene TRBV6-5; unclear D gene. Germline V gives CDR1 MNHEY, CDR2 SVGAGI. V lost 6 bases and J 0 bases, leaving 11 bases between the germline ends. CDR3 length equals 14 residues. CDR3 nucleotide sequence: TGTGCCAGCAGGCACCGGGAGACTAACTATGGCTACACCTTC. This sequence encodes CASRHRETNYGYTF.

The chain recombines TRBV4-1 with TRBJ2-2; 7 positions agree with TRBD1. This CDR3 contains 18 residues. CDR1 is MGHRA, CDR2 YSYEKL, per germline. With V trimmed by 3 bases and J by 5 bases, 15 bases remained unmatched. The CDR3 is CASSQDRDSVTVTGELFF. The CDR3 region has the DNA TGCGCCAGCAGCCAGGACCGGGACAGTGTTACGGTGACCGGGGAGCTGTTTTTT.

This clone occurred once. The CDR3 sequence is CASSTLAVTGELFF. CDR3 nucleotide sequence: TGTGCCAGCAGTACTTTAGCGGTCACCGGGGAGCTGTTTTTT. The chain couples TRBV27 to TRBJ2-2, with a tentative D call TRBD2 (6 bases). Germline CDR1 and CDR2: MNHEY and SMNVEV (reference sequence). V was clipped by 5 bases and J by 4 bases, with 11 bases between them. The CDR3 extends over 14 amino acids.

This sequence joins TRBV14 and TRBJ2-2, with 13 positions matching TRBD2. The CDR3 spans 18 residues. Germline values: CDR1 SGHDN, CDR2 FVKESK. With V trimmed by 4 bases and J by 2 bases, 7 bases remained unmatched. CDR3 DNA: TGTGCCAGCAGCCCACGGGCGGGACTAGCGGGAAACACCGGGGAGCTGTTTTTT. As protein: CASSPRAGLAGNTGELFF.

V gene TRBV7-9 combines with J gene TRBJ2-3, with 9 positions matching TRBD2. Germline CDR1 SEHNR, CDR2 FQNEAQ (reference sequence). J lost 7 bases, V lost 4 bases, and 9 bases had no gene match. The CDR3 contains 15 residues. Here the CDR3 DNA reads TGTGCCAGCAGCTCCGGTGATAGCGGGAGATATACGCAGTATTTT. The encoded protein is CASSSGDSGRYTQYF.

The rearrangement links TRBV28 to TRBJ1-2; no definite D call. The germline CDR1 and CDR2 sequences are MDHEN and SYDVKM. Trimming cost V 6 bases and J 0 bases, with 8 bases left between them. CDR3 length: 13 residues. The CDR3 loop is CASRDTANYGYTF. CDR3 sequence (DNA): TGTGCCAGCAGAGATACAGCTAACTATGGCTACACCTTC.

The V call is TRBV4-1, the J call TRBJ2-1, with TRBD2 identical over 8 bases. The CDR3 is 16 residues long. CDR1 is MGHRA, CDR2 YSYEKL, per germline. V shed 1 base and J 7 bases; nucleotides not matched to a gene: 9. CDR3: CASSQVGPGGPNEQFF. CDR3 DNA sequence: TGCGCCAGCAGCCAAGTTGGGCCGGGAGGGCCAAATGAGCAGTTCTTC.

CDR3 residues: CATAGYTNEKLFF. CDR3 nucleotide sequence: TGTGCCACCGCCGGGTATACTAATGAAAAACTGTTTTTT. The chain uses TRBV19 and TRBJ1-4, with D unclear. The length of the CDR3 is 13 residues. Trimming took off 10 bases at V and 2 bases at J, with 11 bases between the two ends. Germline V gives CDR1 LNHDA, CDR2 SQIVND (reference sequence).

The chain combines TRBV29-1 with TRBJ2-2; TRBD1 matches 11 bases. The V and J ends lost 6 bases and 4 bases, in that order; junction bases with no gene match: 7. The CDR3 runs to 15 residues. Germline V gene data show CDR1 as SQVTM and CDR2 as ANQGSEA. Here the CDR3 reads CSVNPGTGGTGELFF. The DNA for the CDR3 is TGCAGCGTCAACCCCGGGACAGGGGGCACCGGGGAGCTGTTTTTT.

J is TRBJ2-3 and V is TRBV6-4; TRBD2 matches at 9 bases. This CDR3 contains 15 residues. Germline loops: CDR1 MRHNA, CDR2 SNTAGT. J gave up 1 base and V 8 bases, and 7 bases lay outside the gene matches. CDR3 protein: CASGAGGPGTDTQYF. The CDR3 nucleotides are TGTGCCAGCGGGGCGGGAGGGCCAGGCACAGATACGCAGTATTTT.

The genes are TRBV28 and TRBJ1-5; D remains ambiguous. CDR1 and CDR2 (germline): MDHEN, SYDVKM. Trimming cost V 8 bases and J 3 bases, with 14 bases left between them. The CDR3 is 14 residues long. The CDR3 DNA sequence: TGTGCCAGCGAGGGAGGGATCTTCAATCAGCCCCAGCATTTT. This translates into CASEGGIFNQPQHF.